This T cell receptor (beta chain) was found in a study of long-term antiretroviral therapy in people with HIV. This CDR3 is built from 13 residues. The germline V gene has CDR1 MNHNS and CDR2 SASEGT. The ends were cut back, 2 bases at V and 6 bases at J, with 9 bases in the middle. Survey-level immunoSEQ v3.0 assays were run. Some clones are missing from TCRdb's copy, which holds only in-frame ones; the method was immunoSEQ multiplex PCR. This sample has 17,000 or so clones, with over 75% found just once. This material consisted of unsorted PBMCs, taken 0.3 years after starting antiretroviral therapy. The rearrangement joins TRBV6-1 to TRBJ2-3, with D perhaps matching TRBD2 (5 bases). This TCR was sampled from a man between 18 and 35 years old with HIV. This CDR3 reads CASSESGWDTQYF. The CDR3 DNA reads TGTGCCAGCAGTGAATCGGGGTGGGATACGCAGTATTTT.